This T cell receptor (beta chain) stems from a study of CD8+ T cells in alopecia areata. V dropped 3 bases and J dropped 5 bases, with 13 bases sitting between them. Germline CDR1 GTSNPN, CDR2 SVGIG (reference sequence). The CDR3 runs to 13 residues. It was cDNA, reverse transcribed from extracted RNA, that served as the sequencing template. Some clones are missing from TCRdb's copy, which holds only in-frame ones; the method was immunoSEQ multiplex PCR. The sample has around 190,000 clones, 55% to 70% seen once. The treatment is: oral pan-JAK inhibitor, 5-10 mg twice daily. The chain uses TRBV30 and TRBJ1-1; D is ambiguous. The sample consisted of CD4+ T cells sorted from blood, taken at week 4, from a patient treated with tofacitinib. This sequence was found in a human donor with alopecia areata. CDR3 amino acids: CAWSESPTTEAFF. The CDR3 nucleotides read TGTGCCTGGAGCGAATCACCTACTACTGAAGCTTTCTTT.